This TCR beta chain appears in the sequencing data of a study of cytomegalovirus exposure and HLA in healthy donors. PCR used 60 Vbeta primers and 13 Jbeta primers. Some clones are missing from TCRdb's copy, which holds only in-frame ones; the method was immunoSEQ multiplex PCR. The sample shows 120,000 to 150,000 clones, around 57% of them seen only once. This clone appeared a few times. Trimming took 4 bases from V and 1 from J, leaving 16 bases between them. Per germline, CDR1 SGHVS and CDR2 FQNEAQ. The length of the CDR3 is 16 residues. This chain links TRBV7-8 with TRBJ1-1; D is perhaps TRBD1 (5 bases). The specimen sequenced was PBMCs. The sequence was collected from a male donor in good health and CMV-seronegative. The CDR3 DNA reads TGTGCCAGCAGCTCCCGACAGATACAAACGAACACTGAAGCTTTCTTT. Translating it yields CASSSRQIQTNTEAFF.